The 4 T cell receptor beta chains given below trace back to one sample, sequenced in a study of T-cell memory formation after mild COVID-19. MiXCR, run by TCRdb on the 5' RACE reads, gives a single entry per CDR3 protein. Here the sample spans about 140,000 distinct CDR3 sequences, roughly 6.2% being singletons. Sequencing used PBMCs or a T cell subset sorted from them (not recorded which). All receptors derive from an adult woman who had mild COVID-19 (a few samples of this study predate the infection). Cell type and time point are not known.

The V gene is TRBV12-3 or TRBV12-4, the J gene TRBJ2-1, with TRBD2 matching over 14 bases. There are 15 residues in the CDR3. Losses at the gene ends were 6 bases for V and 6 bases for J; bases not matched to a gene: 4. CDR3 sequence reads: CASRLGTSGGNEQFF. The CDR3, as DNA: TGTGCCAGCAGACTCGGGACTAGCGGGGGCAATGAGCAGTTCTTC.

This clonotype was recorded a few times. The CDR3 loop reads CASSMEREGSYEQYF. CDR3 bases: TGTGCCAGTAGTATGGAGCGGGAAGGGTCCTACGAGCAGTACTTC. The J gene is TRBJ2-7, the V gene TRBV19; 7 bases fit TRBD2. Trimming at V came to 3 bases and at J to 1 base, leaving 6 bases not matched to a gene. There are 15 residues in the CDR3. From germline, CDR1 is LNHDA and CDR2 SQIVND (reference sequence).

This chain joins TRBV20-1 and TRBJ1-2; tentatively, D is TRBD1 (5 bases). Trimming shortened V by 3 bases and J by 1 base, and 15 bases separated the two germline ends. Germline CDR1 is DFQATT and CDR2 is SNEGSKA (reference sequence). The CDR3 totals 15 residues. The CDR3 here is CSARSGRGDNYGYTF. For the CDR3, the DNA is TGCAGTGCTAGGTCGGGACGGGGGGATAACTATGGCTACACCTTC.

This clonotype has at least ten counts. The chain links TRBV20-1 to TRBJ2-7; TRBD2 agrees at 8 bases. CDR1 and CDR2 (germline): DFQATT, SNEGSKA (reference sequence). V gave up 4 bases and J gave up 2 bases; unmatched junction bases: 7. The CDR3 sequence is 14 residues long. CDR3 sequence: CSAKSGRGTYEQYF. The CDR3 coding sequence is TGCAGTGCTAAGTCCGGGAGGGGGACCTACGAGCAGTACTTC.